This T cell receptor (beta chain) was retrieved from a study of cytomegalovirus exposure and HLA in healthy donors. At the level of the study: Roughly 180 million T cells yielded around 120 million unique TCR beta sequences in earlier analysis.

Primers: 60 Vbeta forward and 13 Jbeta reverse. Here immunoSEQ multiplex PCR was the method, and the copy in TCRdb shows in-frame clones only, minus some. The profile shows 45,000 to 55,000 clones, roughly three fifths of them singletons. Regarding donors, all were healthy bone marrow donors. Germline values: CDR1 GTSNPN, CDR2 SVGIG (reference sequence). This CDR3 is 14 amino acids long. V was pared by 0 bases and J by 8 bases, with 13 bases between. This receptor was identified in a human donor in good health. The V call is TRBV30, the J call TRBJ1-4; D possibly corresponds to TRBD1 (6 bases). Sequencing was done on a sample of PBMCs. The CDR3 DNA follows: TGTGCCTGGAGTGTTTGGGGGACACCAGAAAAACTGTTTTTT. Its protein product is CAWSVWGTPEKLFF.